These T cell receptor beta chains were read from a single sample in a study of blood T cell repertoires in COVID-19. This table comes from immunoSEQ multiplex PCR, and its TCRdb copy is limited to in-frame clones, with some not included. This table holds under 200,000 clones, 75% to 85% found once. The specimen was PBMCs or T cells enriched from blood (not recorded which). The receptors were sampled from a woman aged 60-75 years who had recovered from COVID-19. Each CDR3 is given with its conserved first and last residue. The order of the fields is V gene, clone size, J gene, D gene, CDR3 DNA, CDR3 protein. A D gene is named only where the DNA matches it firmly. Clone sizes are given selectively: once, few, many, or a class where the clone is expanded.

TRBV5-6	NA	TRBJ1-5	NA	TGTGCCAGCAGCTTGTCCGCAGAGGGATATTTGGATCAGCCCCAGCATTTT	CASSLSAEGYLDQPQHF
TRBV15	NA	TRBJ1-2	TRBD1	TGTGCCACAAAACAGGGGGCGAGCTATGGCTACACCTTC	CATKQGASYGYTF
TRBV11-2	NA	TRBJ2-7	TRBD1	TGTGCCAGCAGCTTTCCGACAGGGGGGCGGTCCGAGCAGTACTTC	CASSFPTGGRSEQYF
TRBV7-9	NA	TRBJ1-6	NA	TGTGCCAGCAGCCCGGAGGGAAACTATAATTCACCCCTCCACTTT	CASSPEGNYNSPLHF
TRBV4-1	NA	TRBJ2-1	TRBD2	TGCGCCAGCAGCCACCGACTAGCGGCCAATGAGCAGTTCTTC	CASSHRLAANEQFF
TRBV12-3/TRBV12-4	once	TRBJ2-4	NA	TGTGCCAGCAGTAGGCGGGACATTCAGTACTTC	CASSRRDIQYF
TRBV6-5	NA	TRBJ1-1	TRBD1	TGTGCCAGCTGGGGACAGGTGAACACTGAAGCTTTCTTT	CASWGQVNTEAFF
TRBV5-4	NA	TRBJ1-4	TRBD1	TGTGCCAGCAGCAGACAGGGCCCTAATGAAAAACTGTTTTTT	CASSRQGPNEKLFF
TRBV4-1	NA	TRBJ1-6	NA	TGCGCCAGCAGCCAAGATCGGCAGGGATCTTATAATTCACCCCTCCACTTT	CASSQDRQGSYNSPLHF
TRBV5-4	many	TRBJ2-2	NA	TGTGCCAGCAGCTTGGGGAGTAGGGGCACAGATAGCACCGGGGAGCTGTTTTTT	CASSLGSRGTDSTGELFF
TRBV5-4	NA	TRBJ2-3	TRBD1	TGTGCCAGCAGCTTGGAGGCGGACAGGCCCACAGATACGCAGTATTTT	CASSLEADRPTDTQYF
TRBV6-1	NA	TRBJ1-5	NA	TGTGCCAGCAGTGAGGTTCGCGGGGGTCTTAGCAATCAGCCCCAGCATTTT	CASSEVRGGLSNQPQHF
TRBV23-1	NA	TRBJ2-2	TRBD2	TGCGCCAGCAGTCAATTAGCGGGGAGGGATGGAGCTTCCGGGGAGCTGTTTTTT	CASSQLAGRDGASGELFF
TRBV5-1	NA	TRBJ1-6	TRBD1	TGCGCCAGCAGCCTTATAGGGGGCTCGTCACCCCTCCACTTT	CASSLIGGSSPLHF
TRBV5-1	NA	TRBJ1-6	NA	TGCGCCAGCAGTCGTGACAGCTATAATTCACCCCTCCACTTT	CASSRDSYNSPLHF
TRBV3-1/TRBV3-2	few	TRBJ2-7	TRBD1	TGTGCCAGCAGCCAAACCAGGGGGTTGACCTACGAGCAGTACTTC	CASSQTRGLTYEQYF
TRBV27	NA	TRBJ1-1	NA	TGTGCCAGCAGGGGGGGGAACACTGAAGCTTTCTTT	CASRGGNTEAFF
TRBV5-1	NA	TRBJ1-2	NA	TGCGCCAGCAGCCTTTCGGACATAGGTGGCTACACCTTC	CASSLSDIGGYTF
TRBV24-1	NA	TRBJ2-3	TRBD1	TGTGCCACCAGTGCCGGGACAGGCACTAGCACAGATACGCAGTATTTT	CATSAGTGTSTDTQYF
TRBV4-1	once	TRBJ2-2	TRBD1	TGCGCCAGCAGCCTTACAGGGGGCGCGGGTATATCCGGGGAGCTGTTTTTT	CASSLTGGAGISGELFF
TRBV19	NA	TRBJ1-1	NA	TGTGCCAGTAGTATGGGAGGGTTCACTGAAGCTTTCTTT	CASSMGGFTEAFF
TRBV29-1	NA	TRBJ2-5	TRBD1	TGCAGCGTTGACCGGACAGGGGTGGAGACCCAGTACTTC	CSVDRTGVETQYF
TRBV19	NA	TRBJ2-2	NA	TGTGCCAGTAGGCCAGGTGGCCCCGGGGAGCTGTTTTTT	CASRPGGPGELFF
TRBV7-2	NA	TRBJ2-7	NA	TGTGCCAGCAGCTTACTCGCCTACGAGCAGTACTTC	CASSLLAYEQYF
TRBV19	NA	TRBJ2-7	NA	TGTGCCAGTAGTTTGGCAACACAGGGAACCTACGAGCAGTACTTC	CASSLATQGTYEQYF
TRBV12-5	NA	TRBJ2-3	NA	TGTGCTAGTGGTTCCAGGGGTGCAGATACGCAGTATTTT	CASGSRGADTQYF
TRBV18	NA	TRBJ1-2	NA	TGTGCCAGCTCACCACCGCAGGGAACCTATGGCTACACCTTC	CASSPPQGTYGYTF
TRBV5-1	NA	TRBJ2-7	TRBD2	TGCGCCAGCAGCGGGGGACGGGGGGTGGACGAGCAGTACTTC	CASSGGRGVDEQYF